These T cell receptor beta chains were read from a single sample in a study of CD8+ T cells in alopecia areata. This table comes from immunoSEQ multiplex PCR, and its TCRdb copy is limited to in-frame clones, with some not included. The sample records about 150,000 clones, about 60% being singletons. The specimen comprised CD4+ T cells sorted from blood, sampled at week 0. These receptors came from a human donor with alopecia areata. Both conserved end residues are part of each CDR3. The order of the fields is J gene, D gene, CDR3 length, clone size, V gene, CDR3 DNA, CDR3 protein. A D gene is named only where the DNA matches it firmly. Clone size is not always given. Where it is, it says once, few, many or a class for expanded clones.

j_gene: TRBJ2-3
d_gene: .
len: 12
abundance: .
v_gene: TRBV9
CDR3nt: TGTGCCAGCAGCCTGGTTAGAGATACGCAGTATTTT
CDR3aa: CASSLVRDTQYF

j_gene: TRBJ1-2
d_gene: .
len: 15
abundance: .
v_gene: TRBV11-2
CDR3nt: TGTGCCAGCAGCTTACGGACAGTACCTAACTATGGCTACACCTTC
CDR3aa: CASSLRTVPNYGYTF

j_gene: TRBJ2-1
d_gene: .
len: 10
abundance: .
v_gene: TRBV29-1
CDR3nt: TGCAGCGGCGGACAGATCGAGCAGTTCTTC
CDR3aa: CSGGQIEQFF

j_gene: TRBJ1-2
d_gene: .
len: 13
abundance: few
v_gene: TRBV4-1
CDR3nt: TGCGCCAGCAGCCAAGAATCTGGCTATGGCTACACCTTC
CDR3aa: CASSQESGYGYTF

j_gene: TRBJ1-2
d_gene: TRBD1
len: 13
abundance: .
v_gene: TRBV14
CDR3nt: TGTGCCAGCAGCCCTCGCCAGGGGGATGGCTACACCTTC
CDR3aa: CASSPRQGDGYTF

j_gene: TRBJ2-3
d_gene: .
len: 14
abundance: once
v_gene: TRBV7-2
CDR3nt: TGTGCCAGCAGCATGGGTGGGGGAAGAGATACGCAGTATTTT
CDR3aa: CASSMGGGRDTQYF

j_gene: TRBJ2-5
d_gene: .
len: 14
abundance: few
v_gene: TRBV5-4
CDR3nt: TGTGCCAGCAGCCGGTCGGGCCTAGAAGAGACCCAGTACTTC
CDR3aa: CASSRSGLEETQYF

j_gene: TRBJ2-1
d_gene: TRBD2
len: 17
abundance: .
v_gene: TRBV5-4
CDR3nt: TGTGCCAGCAGCCCCCGGGGGAGTAGCGGGGGGCGCAATGAGCAGTTCTTC
CDR3aa: CASSPRGSSGGRNEQFF

j_gene: TRBJ2-5
d_gene: TRBD2
len: 15
abundance: .
v_gene: TRBV2
CDR3nt: TGTGCCAGCACTCAAGGCGGGACTAGTCGTGAGACCCAGTACTTC
CDR3aa: CASTQGGTSRETQYF

j_gene: TRBJ1-6
d_gene: .
len: 14
abundance: .
v_gene: TRBV30
CDR3nt: TGTGCCTGGAGTGTACTGGGGGGGAATTCACCCCTCCACTTT
CDR3aa: CAWSVLGGNSPLHF

j_gene: TRBJ2-1
d_gene: .
len: 11
abundance: .
v_gene: TRBV2
CDR3nt: TGTGCCAGCAGAGGCTCCAATGAGCAGTTCTTC
CDR3aa: CASRGSNEQFF

j_gene: TRBJ2-6
d_gene: .
len: 15
abundance: .
v_gene: TRBV30
CDR3nt: TGTGCCTGGAGTGTTTGGGTCTCTGGGGCCAACGTCCTGACTTTC
CDR3aa: CAWSVWVSGANVLTF

j_gene: TRBJ1-2
d_gene: .
len: 16
abundance: .
v_gene: TRBV4-3
CDR3nt: TGCGCCAGCAGCCAAGATTTCGGGGGTTCCGGCTATGGCTACACCTTC
CDR3aa: CASSQDFGGSGYGYTF

j_gene: TRBJ1-4
d_gene: .
len: 16
abundance: .
v_gene: TRBV4-3
CDR3nt: TGCGCCAGCAGCCAACAAGCTTTTTCAACTAATGAAAAACTGTTTTTT
CDR3aa: CASSQQAFSTNEKLFF

j_gene: TRBJ2-6
d_gene: .
len: 17
abundance: .
v_gene: TRBV5-1
CDR3nt: TGCGCCAGCAGCTTGGGACAGGCCAGCTCTGGGGCCAACGTCCTGACTTTC
CDR3aa: CASSLGQASSGANVLTF

j_gene: TRBJ1-6
d_gene: .
len: 13
abundance: .
v_gene: TRBV5-1
CDR3nt: TGCGCCAGCAGTAACGACGATAATTCACCCCTCCACTTT
CDR3aa: CASSNDDNSPLHF

j_gene: TRBJ1-2
d_gene: .
len: 12
abundance: few
v_gene: TRBV5-6
CDR3nt: TGTGCCAGCAGCCTGGAAGGGGGAGGCTACACCTTC
CDR3aa: CASSLEGGGYTF

j_gene: TRBJ2-1
d_gene: TRBD1
len: 11
abundance: .
v_gene: TRBV20-1
CDR3nt: TGCAGTGCCCTCAGGGGGAATGAGCAGTTCTTC
CDR3aa: CSALRGNEQFF

j_gene: TRBJ1-1
d_gene: .
len: 14
abundance: .
v_gene: TRBV7-3
CDR3nt: TGTGCCAGCAGCTCTCAAGGGGTCGGCACTGAAGCTTTCTTT
CDR3aa: CASSSQGVGTEAFF

j_gene: TRBJ2-1
d_gene: .
len: 10
abundance: .
v_gene: TRBV5-6
CDR3nt: TGTGCCAGCATCGTAGATGAACAGTTCTTC
CDR3aa: CASIVDEQFF

j_gene: TRBJ1-1
d_gene: .
len: 10
abundance: .
v_gene: TRBV29-1
CDR3nt: TGCAGCGTTGATAGCGGCGAAGCTTTCTTT
CDR3aa: CSVDSGEAFF

j_gene: TRBJ2-3
d_gene: .
len: 14
abundance: .
v_gene: TRBV27
CDR3nt: TGTGCCAGCAGACCGACGGGGGCGACAGATACGCAGTATTTT
CDR3aa: CASRPTGATDTQYF

j_gene: TRBJ1-2
d_gene: .
len: 13
abundance: few
v_gene: TRBV29-1
CDR3nt: TGCAGCGGTGCTCAAGCACTCGACTATGGCTACACCTTC
CDR3aa: CSGAQALDYGYTF

j_gene: TRBJ2-5
d_gene: .
len: 14
abundance: once
v_gene: TRBV27
CDR3nt: TGTGCCAGCAGTCAGACAGACCGGAGGGGGACCCAGTACTTC
CDR3aa: CASSQTDRRGTQYF

j_gene: TRBJ1-1
d_gene: .
len: 13
abundance: .
v_gene: TRBV2
CDR3nt: TGTGCCAGCAGAGCGTCGATGAACACTGAAGCTTTCTTT
CDR3aa: CASRASMNTEAFF

j_gene: TRBJ2-7
d_gene: .
len: 15
abundance: .
v_gene: TRBV29-1
CDR3nt: TGCAGCGTTGCCGCTACAACTGATGGGTCAAACGAGCAGTACTTC
CDR3aa: CSVAATTDGSNEQYF

j_gene: TRBJ2-3
d_gene: .
len: 13
abundance: .
v_gene: TRBV4-2
CDR3nt: TGTGCCAGCAGCCAAGGGAGCACAGATACGCAGTATTTT
CDR3aa: CASSQGSTDTQYF

j_gene: TRBJ1-1
d_gene: .
len: 13
abundance: .
v_gene: TRBV29-1
CDR3nt: TGCAGCGTCCGCAGGGGAATTAACACTGAAGCTTTCTTT
CDR3aa: CSVRRGINTEAFF

j_gene: TRBJ2-5
d_gene: .
len: 15
abundance: few
v_gene: TRBV7-6
CDR3nt: TGTGCCAGCAGCCTCTCTGGGGGGCCGGGAGAGACCCAGTACTTC
CDR3aa: CASSLSGGPGETQYF

j_gene: TRBJ2-3
d_gene: .
len: 14
abundance: few
v_gene: TRBV6-6
CDR3nt: TGTGCCAGCAGAAGGAGGGGCTCAACAGATACGCAGTATTTT
CDR3aa: CASRRRGSTDTQYF

j_gene: TRBJ2-3
d_gene: .
len: 15
abundance: .
v_gene: TRBV15
CDR3nt: TGTGCCACCAGCAGAGATATCTCTAGCACAGATACGCAGTATTTT
CDR3aa: CATSRDISSTDTQYF

j_gene: TRBJ2-2
d_gene: TRBD1
len: 17
abundance: .
v_gene: TRBV5-1
CDR3nt: TGCGCCAGCAGCTTGAACCCTACAGGGGCTAACACCGGGGAGCTGTTTTTT
CDR3aa: CASSLNPTGANTGELFF

j_gene: TRBJ1-1
d_gene: TRBD1
len: 14
abundance: .
v_gene: TRBV2
CDR3nt: TGTGCCAGCAGTGAATGGGGACAGGGGACTGAAGCTTTCTTT
CDR3aa: CASSEWGQGTEAFF

j_gene: TRBJ2-5
d_gene: .
len: 13
abundance: few
v_gene: TRBV5-4
CDR3nt: TGTGCCAGCAGCTTGCAGGGAGAAGAGACCCAGTACTTC
CDR3aa: CASSLQGEETQYF

j_gene: TRBJ2-1
d_gene: .
len: 13
abundance: .
v_gene: TRBV7-9
CDR3nt: TGTGCCATCCCCCAAGGGTCACACAATGAGCAGTTCTTC
CDR3aa: CAIPQGSHNEQFF

j_gene: TRBJ2-5
d_gene: TRBD1
len: 13
abundance: .
v_gene: TRBV5-6
CDR3nt: TGTGCCACCCTACTCAGGGGGCGAGAGACCCAGTACTTC
CDR3aa: CATLLRGRETQYF

j_gene: TRBJ2-7
d_gene: TRBD1
len: 15
abundance: .
v_gene: TRBV9
CDR3nt: TGTGCCAGCAGCGTCGGACAGGGGCGCTCCTACGAGCAGTACTTC
CDR3aa: CASSVGQGRSYEQYF

j_gene: TRBJ2-3
d_gene: TRBD1
len: 16
abundance: .
v_gene: TRBV7-2
CDR3nt: TGTGCCAGCAGCCGAAGACAGGGGGCCTCCACAGATACGCAGTATTTT
CDR3aa: CASSRRQGASTDTQYF

j_gene: TRBJ1-2
d_gene: .
len: 13
abundance: .
v_gene: TRBV7-9
CDR3nt: TGTGCCAGCAGCTCCGGACCGCATAGAGGCTACACCTTC
CDR3aa: CASSSGPHRGYTF

j_gene: TRBJ2-5
d_gene: .
len: 15
abundance: .
v_gene: TRBV5-1
CDR3nt: TGCGCCAGCAGCTTGGCCAGTGGAGGGATGGAGACCCAGTACTTC
CDR3aa: CASSLASGGMETQYF

j_gene: TRBJ2-5
d_gene: .
len: 13
abundance: .
v_gene: TRBV5-1
CDR3nt: TGCGCCAGCAGCTTGGACAGGGTAGAGACCCAGTACTTC
CDR3aa: CASSLDRVETQYF

j_gene: TRBJ2-5
d_gene: .
len: 15
abundance: .
v_gene: TRBV25-1
CDR3nt: TGTGCCAGCAGTGAACTGGGATCTTACCAAGAGACCCAGTACTTC
CDR3aa: CASSELGSYQETQYF

j_gene: TRBJ1-5
d_gene: .
len: 14
abundance: .
v_gene: TRBV4-1
CDR3nt: TGCGCCAGCAGCCAAGGGGAGGGGAATCAGCCCCAGCATTTT
CDR3aa: CASSQGEGNQPQHF

j_gene: TRBJ2-3
d_gene: .
len: 14
abundance: .
v_gene: TRBV6-5
CDR3nt: TGTGCCAGCACTCAGGCCCCTCCGGGAGATACGCAGTATTTT
CDR3aa: CASTQAPPGDTQYF

j_gene: TRBJ2-3
d_gene: .
len: 13
abundance: .
v_gene: TRBV7-9
CDR3nt: TGTGCCAGCAGCTTCCGGGGGACAGATACGCAGTATTTT
CDR3aa: CASSFRGTDTQYF

j_gene: TRBJ1-4
d_gene: .
len: 14
abundance: many
v_gene: TRBV29-1
CDR3nt: TGCAGCGTTGTGTTGTTTGGCAGGGATGAAAAACTGTTTTTT
CDR3aa: CSVVLFGRDEKLFF

j_gene: TRBJ2-3
d_gene: .
len: 17
abundance: .
v_gene: TRBV5-6
CDR3nt: TGTGCCAGCAGCGAGACTGGGCGGTCGTCCCTGACAGATACGCAGTATTTT
CDR3aa: CASSETGRSSLTDTQYF

j_gene: TRBJ1-1
d_gene: .
len: 13
abundance: .
v_gene: TRBV30
CDR3nt: TGTGCCTGGAGTTTCTCCGATAACACTGAAGCTTTCTTT
CDR3aa: CAWSFSDNTEAFF

j_gene: TRBJ2-2
d_gene: TRBD1
len: 15
abundance: .
v_gene: TRBV7-8
CDR3nt: TGTGCCAGCACTAAGGGACAGGACTCCACCGGGGAGCTGTTTTTT
CDR3aa: CASTKGQDSTGELFF

j_gene: TRBJ2-3
d_gene: .
len: 14
abundance: few
v_gene: TRBV5-1
CDR3nt: TGCGCCAGCAGCCCGAGGGGCAGCACAGATACGCAGTATTTT
CDR3aa: CASSPRGSTDTQYF

j_gene: TRBJ2-7
d_gene: TRBD2
len: 13
abundance: few
v_gene: TRBV10-3
CDR3nt: TGTGCCACCCTAGCGGGGGGTTCCTACGAGCAGTACTTC
CDR3aa: CATLAGGSYEQYF

j_gene: TRBJ2-7
d_gene: .
len: 11
abundance: .
v_gene: TRBV2
CDR3nt: TGTGCCAGCCGCTACATTCTCGAGCAGTACTTC
CDR3aa: CASRYILEQYF

j_gene: TRBJ2-5
d_gene: .
len: 13
abundance: .
v_gene: TRBV29-1
CDR3nt: TGCAGCGTTCCTCAGGGGAGCCTCAGGGCCCAGTACTTC
CDR3aa: CSVPQGSLRAQYF

j_gene: TRBJ1-3
d_gene: TRBD1
len: 16
abundance: few
v_gene: TRBV4-3
CDR3nt: TGCGCCAGCAGCCCAGGACAGGGGGCGGCTGGAAACACCATATATTTT
CDR3aa: CASSPGQGAAGNTIYF

j_gene: TRBJ1-5
d_gene: .
len: 12
abundance: few
v_gene: TRBV29-1
CDR3nt: TGCAGCGTTACCGACACCCGTTCGGCCCAGCATTTT
CDR3aa: CSVTDTRSAQHF

j_gene: TRBJ2-7
d_gene: .
len: 17
abundance: .
v_gene: TRBV5-1
CDR3nt: TGCGCCAGCAGCTCCGCCCCCGGGACCCTCAGCTCCTACGAGCAGTACTTC
CDR3aa: CASSSAPGTLSSYEQYF

j_gene: TRBJ2-1
d_gene: .
len: 14
abundance: .
v_gene: TRBV4-3
CDR3nt: TGCGCCGGCAGCCAAGAGGCCACAAGGCCCGAGCAGTTCTTC
CDR3aa: CAGSQEATRPEQFF